The present T cell receptor beta chain was sequenced within a study of cytomegalovirus exposure and HLA in healthy donors. With 60 Vbeta and 13 Jbeta primers, the PCR was carried out. Some clones are missing from TCRdb's copy, which holds only in-frame ones; the method was immunoSEQ multiplex PCR. Among some 120,000 clones, around 81% were seen once, and the ten largest hold approximately 2.2%. The V end lost 6 bases, the J end lost 4 bases, and 15 bases lay between the germline ends. The germline CDR1 and CDR2 sequences are LNHDA and SQIVND (reference sequence). The CDR3 has 14 residues. J is TRBJ2-5 and V is TRBV19, with D possibly matching TRBD1 (8 bases). The sequence was obtained from a woman aged 40 to 50 in good health and CMV-seronegative. Sequenced: PBMCs. CDR3 in amino acids: CASSDRGGGETQYF. The CDR3 DNA reads as TGTGCCAGTAGCGACAGGGGCGGGGGAGAGACCCAGTACTTC.